One sample yielded the 5 T cell receptor beta chains listed below, sequenced in a study of spatial heterogeneity in lung cancer. Time point here: sample taken at primary tumor resection. Whole RNA obtained from tumor, nontumor lung or frozen PBMC underwent sequencing without sorting. TCRdb re-called the 5' RACE reads with MiXCR, one entry per CDR3 protein. The sample comprises fewer than 45,000 distinct CDR3 sequences, around 7.1% of which are singletons, and 40% to 45% rests with the top ten. Sequencing used PBMCs, obtained at surgery. These receptor sequences come from a female donor with early-stage non-small cell lung cancer.

This clonotype was seen repeatedly, ten times or more. The V call is TRBV4-1, the J call TRBJ1-3; no firm D call. This CDR3 is built from 16 residues. The germline gives CDR1 MGHRA, CDR2 YSYEKL. Trimming cost V 4 bases and J 0 bases, with 13 bases left between them. The CDR3 protein is CASSRGPGSSGNTIYF. CDR3 nucleotide sequence: TGCGCCAGCAGCCGAGGACCAGGAAGCTCTGGAAACACCATATATTTT.

This clonotype was seen ten or more times. The chain couples TRBV28 to TRBJ1-5; D may be TRBD1 (5 bases). Germline V gene data show CDR1 as MDHEN and CDR2 as SYDVKM. The CDR3 length is 14 residues. V gave up 6 bases and J gave up 4 bases, with 13 bases separating them. The CDR3 region is CASSRDRPNQPQHF. CDR3 bases: TGTGCCAGCAGCAGGGACCGGCCGAATCAGCCCCAGCATTTT. Based on the CDR3 plus reference TRBV28 and TRBJ1-5, the full variable domain is DVKVTQSSRYLVKRTGEKVFLECVQDMDHENMFWYRQDPGLGLRLIYFSYDVKMKEKGDIPEGYSVSREKKERFSLILESASTNQTSMYLCASSRDRPNQPQHFGDGTRLSIL.

At least ten counts were recorded for this clonotype. V and J are TRBV27 and TRBJ2-7, with TRBD2 matching 8 bases. Germline CDR1 reads MNHEY; CDR2 reads SMNVEV (reference sequence). Trimming at V came to 0 bases and at J to 3 bases, leaving 4 bases not matched to a gene. The CDR3 length is 15 residues. The CDR3 DNA reads TGTGCCAGCAGTTTATCTAGCGGGGCCCTCTACGAGCAGTACTTC. This codes for CASSLSSGALYEQYF.

This clonotype was seen a few times. V gene TRBV10-3 combines with J gene TRBJ1-6; 8 bases fit TRBD1. CDR1 and CDR2 (germline): ENHRY, SYGVKD. V trimming: 0 bases; J trimming: 12 bases; junction bases outside the gene matches: 4. The CDR3 covers 14 residues. The CDR3: CAISESGQGGPLHF. CDR3 bases: TGTGCCATCAGTGAGTCTGGACAGGGTGGACCCCTCCACTTT.

The table lists this clonotype with a few counts. The chain uses TRBV27 and TRBJ2-5, with 7 bases that match TRBD2. Trimming removed 6 bases from V and 1 base from J; junction bases left unmatched: 14. Germline loops: CDR1 MNHEY, CDR2 SMNVEV (reference sequence). The CDR3 has 17 amino acids. CDR3: CASSNRSRGVFQETQYF. The DNA for the CDR3 is TGTGCCAGCAGCAACAGGAGCCGGGGGGTATTCCAAGAGACCCAGTACTTC.